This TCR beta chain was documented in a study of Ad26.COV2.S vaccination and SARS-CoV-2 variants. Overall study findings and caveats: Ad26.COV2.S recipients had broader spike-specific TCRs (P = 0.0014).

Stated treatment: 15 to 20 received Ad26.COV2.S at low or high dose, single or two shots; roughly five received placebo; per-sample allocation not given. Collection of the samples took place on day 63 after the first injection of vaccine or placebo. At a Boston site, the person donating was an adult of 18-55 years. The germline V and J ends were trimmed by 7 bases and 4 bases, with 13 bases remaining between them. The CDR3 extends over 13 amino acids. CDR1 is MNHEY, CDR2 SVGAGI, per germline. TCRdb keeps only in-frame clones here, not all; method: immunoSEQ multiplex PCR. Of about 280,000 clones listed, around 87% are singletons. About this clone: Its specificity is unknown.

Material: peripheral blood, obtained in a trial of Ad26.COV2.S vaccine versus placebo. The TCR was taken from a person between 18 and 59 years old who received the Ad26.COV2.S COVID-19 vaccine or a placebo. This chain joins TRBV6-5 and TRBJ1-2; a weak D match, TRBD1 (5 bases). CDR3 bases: TGTGCCAGCAAGGTAGACAGCGTCTATGGCTACACCTTC. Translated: CASKVDSVYGYTF.